This TCR beta chain was profiled in a study of T cell changes during pregnancy in multiple sclerosis. Only in-frame clones appear in the TCRdb table, and some are missing; sequencing was by immunoSEQ multiplex PCR. Of fewer than 80,000 clones in the sample, 80% to 95% were seen once. This clone has a count of ten or more. CDR3 size: 14 residues. The V and J ends lost 2 bases and 2 bases respectively, with 8 bases between them. Germline-derived CDR1 and CDR2 are MRHNA and SNTAGT. This material consisted of peripheral blood, taken in the third trimester of pregnancy. The chain employs TRBV6-4 and TRBJ2-3, with TRBD2 as a possible D gene (7 bases). This TCR came from a female donor in good health, enrolled as a control in a pregnancy study. The CDR3 sequence is CASSDGGATDTQYF. For the CDR3, the DNA is TGTGCCAGCAGTGACGGGGGGGCCACAGATACGCAGTATTTT.